The rows below give T cell receptor beta chains drawn from one sample of a study of cytomegalovirus exposure and HLA in healthy donors. TCRdb's table, derived via immunoSEQ multiplex PCR, lists solely in-frame clones and lacks some. The repertoire holds 110,000 to 150,000 clones, about 73% seen once, with 2.1% in the top ten. Sequences were obtained from PBMCs. These receptors were collected from a woman aged 55-69 years in good health and CMV-seropositive. CDR3s include the opening cysteine and the closing phenylalanine or tryptophan. A D gene is named only where the DNA matches it firmly. Size values are once, few and many counts, or a class for expanded clones, and some rows have none.

>TRBJ1-2|.|TRBV6-6|.|13
CASSYERNYGYTF
TGTGCCAGCAGTTACGAACGGAACTATGGCTACACCTTC
>TRBJ2-1|.|TRBV6-1|.|12
CATRYRYNEQFF
TGTGCCACTAGGTATAGATACAATGAGCAGTTCTTC
>TRBJ2-5|once|TRBV2|.|12
CASMDSQETQYF
TGTGCCAGCATGGACAGCCAAGAGACCCAGTACTTC
>TRBJ2-7|.|TRBV15|TRBD2|15
CATSLTSGSSTRQYF
TGTGCCACCAGCCTAACTAGCGGATCTTCTACGAGGCAGTACTTC
>TRBJ1-2|.|TRBV5-1|.|14
CASSLSQGTYGYTF
TGCGCCAGCAGCTTGAGTCAGGGGACCTATGGCTACACCTTC
>TRBJ1-5|few|TRBV27|.|15
CASSPFDRINQPQHF
TGTGCCAGCAGTCCTTTTGACAGGATCAATCAGCCCCAGCATTTT
>TRBJ2-5|once|TRBV27|.|15
CASSFTRAPRETQYF
TGTGCCAGCAGTTTTACCAGGGCCCCCAGGGAGACCCAGTACTTC
>TRBJ1-1|.|TRBV11-2|TRBD1|13
CASSSGQTTEAFF
TGTGCCAGCAGCTCGGGACAGACCACTGAAGCTTTCTTT
>TRBJ2-7|.|TRBV5-1|.|16
CASSMGWDNDVGEQYF
TGCGCCAGCAGCATGGGTTGGGACAATGATGTCGGCGAGCAGTACTTC
>TRBJ2-2|.|TRBV28|.|13
CASSLRSPGELFF
TGTGCCAGCAGTTTAAGGAGTCCCGGGGAGCTGTTTTTT
>TRBJ1-2|.|TRBV7-8|.|14
CASTTPGEVDGYTF
TGTGCCAGCACAACGCCGGGGGAGGTCGATGGCTACACCTTC
>TRBJ1-2|.|TRBV11-2|.|16
CASSSSGQIFFYGYTF
TGTGCCAGCAGTTCGTCCGGACAGATATTTTTCTATGGCTACACCTTC
>TRBJ1-1|few|TRBV5-5|.|13
CASSPGRGFDAFF
TGTGCCAGCAGCCCGGGGAGGGGCTTTGACGCTTTCTTT
>TRBJ2-7|.|TRBV9|.|15
CASSEASGSPYEQYF
TGTGCCAGCAGCGAGGCGTCCGGGAGCCCCTACGAGCAGTACTTC
>TRBJ2-1|.|TRBV7-9|TRBD2|17
CASSPRGTSGPQGEQFF
TGTGCCAGCAGCCCCAGGGGGACTAGCGGGCCCCAAGGAGAGCAGTTCTTC
>TRBJ1-2|.|TRBV28|TRBD1|14
CASSPGQGSYGYTF
TGTGCCAGCAGTCCTGGACAGGGGAGTTATGGCTACACCTTC
>TRBJ1-5|.|TRBV28|TRBD1|16
CASSRMGQGVGQPQHF
TGTGCCAGCAGTCGAATGGGACAGGGGGTGGGTCAGCCCCAGCATTTT
>TRBJ1-5|.|TRBV5-1|TRBD1|15
CASSAGQGFGQPQHF
TGCGCCAGCAGCGCGGGACAGGGATTTGGTCAGCCCCAGCATTTT
>TRBJ1-5|.|TRBV9|.|15
CASSPDSYSNQPQHF
TGTGCCAGCAGCCCCGACAGCTATAGCAATCAGCCCCAGCATTTT
>TRBJ2-5|.|TRBV7-9|TRBD1|13
CASSRGQVETQYF
TGTGCCAGCAGCCGTGGACAGGTAGAGACCCAGTACTTC
>TRBJ1-1|.|TRBV6-6|TRBD1|14
CASSYSNRGSEAFF
TGTGCCAGCAGTTACTCGAACAGGGGCTCTGAAGCTTTCTTT
>TRBJ2-2|few|TRBV6-6|.|13
CASTYGATGELFF
TGTGCCAGCACTTACGGGGCGACCGGGGAGCTGTTTTTT
>TRBJ1-2|few|TRBV18|.|13
CASSPPTGQRYTF
TGTGCCAGCTCACCACCCACAGGTCAACGCTACACCTTC
>TRBJ1-1|few|TRBV5-6|.|13
CASSLTANTEAFF
TGTGCCAGCAGCTTGACAGCGAACACTGAAGCTTTCTTT
>TRBJ2-1|.|TRBV6-5|.|15
CASSYEGLSYNEQFF
TGTGCCAGCAGTTACGAGGGACTCTCCTACAATGAGCAGTTCTTC
>TRBJ2-7|.|TRBV5-4|.|14
CASSLDRSSYEQYF
TGTGCCAGCAGCTTAGACAGAAGCTCCTACGAGCAGTACTTC
>TRBJ1-2|.|TRBV7-9|.|15
CASSRGEALLNGYTF
TGTGCCAGCAGCCGCGGGGAGGCCCTCCTTAATGGCTACACCTTC
>TRBJ2-2|few|TRBV2|TRBD1|15
CASRTGQANTGELFF
TGTGCCAGCAGGACCGGACAGGCGAACACCGGGGAGCTGTTTTTT
>TRBJ1-1|.|TRBV20-1|.|10
CSASECEAFF
TGCAGTGCTAGCGAGTGTGAAGCTTTCTTT
>TRBJ2-7|.|TRBV6-6|TRBD2|14
CASSLGIRGDEQYF
TGTGCCAGCAGTCTCGGGATCCGGGGGGACGAGCAGTACTTC
>TRBJ2-1|.|TRBV4-1|TRBD1|16
CASSHPRDRGNNEQFF
TGCGCCAGCAGCCATCCCCGGGACAGGGGAAACAACGAGCAGTTCTTC
>TRBJ1-1|few|TRBV19|TRBD1|14
CASRTGQVNTEAFF
TGTGCCAGTAGGACAGGACAGGTTAACACTGAAGCTTTCTTT
>TRBJ1-1|.|TRBV19|.|15
CASSIRPEGSTEAFF
TGTGCCAGTAGTATCCGGCCCGAGGGCAGCACTGAAGCTTTCTTT
>TRBJ1-2|.|TRBV7-2|.|13
CASSPGQEYGYTF
TGTGCCAGCAGCCCAGGGCAGGAATATGGCTACACCTTC
>TRBJ2-7|.|TRBV27|.|14
CASSFRGKGSEQYF
TGTGCCAGCAGTTTTAGGGGGAAGGGATCCGAGCAGTACTTC
>TRBJ1-5|.|TRBV5-5|.|14
CASSLMGGSQPQHF
TGTGCCAGCAGCCTCATGGGGGGTAGTCAGCCCCAGCATTTT
>TRBJ2-5|.|TRBV5-6|TRBD1|16
CASSLGRGRFQETQYF
TGTGCCAGCAGCTTGGGAAGGGGGCGCTTTCAAGAGACCCAGTACTTC
>TRBJ2-1|.|TRBV5-4|.|15
CASSLGAGAQNEQFF
TGTGCCAGCAGCTTGGGGGCAGGGGCTCAAAATGAGCAGTTCTTC
>TRBJ1-2|.|TRBV30|.|12
CAWTREINGYTF
TGTGCCTGGACTAGGGAGATTAATGGCTACACCTTC
>TRBJ2-1|.|TRBV5-1|TRBD2|15
CASSLRDYAYNEQFF
TGCGCCAGCAGCTTGAGGGACTATGCATACAATGAGCAGTTCTTC
>TRBJ2-7|.|TRBV19|.|14
CASSIGSGTYEQYF
TGTGCCAGTAGTATCGGGTCCGGGACCTACGAGCAGTACTTC
>TRBJ1-1|.|TRBV6-1|TRBD1|14
CASGDRGMNTEAFF
TGTGCCAGCGGGGACAGGGGTATGAACACTGAAGCTTTCTTT
>TRBJ1-1|.|TRBV2|.|13
CADATGVNTEAFF
TGTGCCGATGCGACAGGTGTGAACACTGAAGCTTTCTTT
>TRBJ1-1|few|TRBV10-1|.|14
CASSQGLGNTEAFF
TGCGCCAGCAGTCAGGGTTTGGGGAACACTGAAGCTTTCTTT
>TRBJ2-3|.|TRBV5-1|TRBD1|15
CASTYLQGSTDTQYF
TGCGCCAGCACTTATCTACAGGGGAGCACAGATACGCAGTATTTT
>TRBJ1-3|.|TRBV16|.|16
CASSQDRGISGNTIYF
TGTGCCAGCAGCCAAGACCGGGGGATCTCTGGAAACACCATATATTTT
>TRBJ1-2|.|TRBV29-1|TRBD1|12
CSAGGQVYGYTF
TGCAGCGCCGGGGGACAGGTCTATGGCTACACCTTC
>TRBJ2-1|.|TRBV28|.|14
CASTPQRSYNEQFF
TGTGCCAGCACCCCCCAGCGCTCCTACAATGAGCAGTTCTTC
>TRBJ2-7|.|TRBV7-3|.|13
CASSFGGSYEQYF
TGTGCCAGCAGCTTCGGCGGGTCCTACGAGCAGTACTTC
>TRBJ2-7|.|TRBV6-6|TRBD1|16
CASSRLTGTASYEQYF
TGTGCCAGCAGTCGTCTAACCGGGACAGCCTCCTACGAGCAGTACTTC
>TRBJ2-1|.|TRBV9|.|18
CASSVGNTGSSSYNEQFF
TGTGCCAGCAGCGTAGGCAATACGGGTAGCTCGTCCTACAATGAGCAGTTCTTC
>TRBJ1-1|once|TRBV2|.|14
CASSDTGRRTEAFF
TGTGCCAGCAGTGACACAGGGCGGAGAACTGAAGCTTTCTTT
>TRBJ2-3|.|TRBV5-4|.|14
CASSLRWGADTQYF
TGTGCCAGCAGCTTGCGGTGGGGGGCAGATACGCAGTATTTT